This TCR beta chain was identified in a study of blood T cell repertoires in COVID-19. The CDR3 consists of 15 residues. The V segment lost 3 bases and the J segment 15 bases; nucleotides outside the gene matches: 15. In germline, CDR1 is GTSNPN, CDR2 SVGIG (reference sequence). The protocol was immunoSEQ multiplex PCR, while the TCRdb copy is restricted to in-frame clones and leaves out a portion. This sample has around 140,000 clones, with more than 65% found just once. This TCR was sampled from a man aged 55-75 years with active or convalescent COVID-19. V is TRBV30 and J is TRBJ2-1; TRBD2 aligns across 12 bases. Sequencing was performed on peripheral blood. The CDR3 spells CAWSQSILASGRVFF. The CDR3 region has the DNA TGTGCCTGGAGCCAAAGTATATTGGCTAGCGGGAGGGTGTTCTTC.